This record covers a single T cell receptor (beta chain). The source of the sample is a study of blood T cell repertoires in COVID-19. Per the original data handling: Nucleated cell counts were estimated from reference gene primer amplification. Clones were sequenced by immunoSEQ multiplex PCR, and TCRdb holds only the in-frame ones, with some missing. The V and J calls and the clone size are those of that table, but D and trimming were determined from the DNA. The repertoire holds about 150,000 clones, with approximately 90% as singletons. The CDR3 runs to 14 residues. V was clipped by 7 bases and J by 7 bases, with 17 bases between them. CDR1 is MNHEY, CDR2 SVGAGI, per germline.

V gene TRBV6-5 combines with J gene TRBJ1-3, with D possibly matching TRBD1 (6 bases). The TCR originated in a woman in her 70s with acute or convalescent COVID-19. The sequenced material came from peripheral blood. CDR3: CASILWDQGNTIYF. For the CDR3, the DNA is TGTGCCAGCATCTTGTGGGACCAGGGGAACACCATATATTTT.